Detailed here is one T cell receptor (beta chain). Its antigen is still unknown. This CDR3 spans 12 amino acids. Trimming removed 3 bases at V and 3 bases at J, with 6 bases between. CDR1 is SGHTA, CDR2 FQGTGA, per germline. These data are taken from a study of T cell responses to AZD1222 COVID-19 vaccine. Regarding the study as a whole: Among vaccine-associated CD4 TCRs, coverage spanned spike, with dominance at 160-218 and 743-854. Two AZD1222 administrations were followed by greater Spike-specific TCR breadth and depth. It was only after the peak T cell response that any repertoires were sampled. Clonal diversity was possibly underestimated; the donors were predominantly white British and more often female.

Repertoires were generated with immunoSEQ multiplex PCR, while TCRdb's copy carries only in-frame clones and drops some. Among approximately 67,000 clones listed, less than 90% were seen once. The sequencing used peripheral blood, collected on day 0 of AZD1222 vaccination. This sequence originates from an adult in good health. The chain couples TRBV7-3 to TRBJ2-7; maybe TRBD1 (6 bases). The CDR3: CASSLTGYEQYF. Written as DNA, the CDR3 is TGTGCCAGCAGCTTGACAGGCTACGAGCAGTACTTC.